Shown below are 2 T cell receptor beta chains from a single sample sequenced in a study of shared clonotypes between healthy human individuals. Data came from immunoSEQ multiplex PCR; TCRdb stores just in-frame clones and leaves some out. The sample includes under 850,000 clones, roughly 92% of them seen just once. CD45RO-negative cells were positively selected for CCR7, leaving out terminally differentiated effector memory CD45RA+ cells. Sequences were obtained from naive CD8+ T cells sorted from blood. The source is a man aged 25 to 45 in good health.

The gene calls are TRBV6-1 and TRBJ2-7, with 9 bases identical to TRBD1. Trimming cost V 2 bases and J 3 bases; bases outside gene matches: 5. The CDR3 is 15 amino acids. Germline values: CDR1 MNHNS, CDR2 SASEGT. The CDR3 region is CASSESDRGFYEQYF. For the CDR3, the DNA is TGTGCCAGCAGTGAATCGGACAGGGGTTTCTACGAGCAGTACTTC.

This chain links TRBV6-6 with TRBJ1-1, with D perhaps TRBD1 (5 bases). CDR3 length: 15 residues. Trimming took 2 bases from V and 7 from J, leaving 17 bases between them. Germline values: CDR1 MNHNY, CDR2 SVGAGI (reference sequence). CDR3 DNA: TGTGCCAGCAGTTACGGGGCAGGGTCCCAGGGTGAAGCTTTCTTT. It translates to CASSYGAGSQGEAFF.